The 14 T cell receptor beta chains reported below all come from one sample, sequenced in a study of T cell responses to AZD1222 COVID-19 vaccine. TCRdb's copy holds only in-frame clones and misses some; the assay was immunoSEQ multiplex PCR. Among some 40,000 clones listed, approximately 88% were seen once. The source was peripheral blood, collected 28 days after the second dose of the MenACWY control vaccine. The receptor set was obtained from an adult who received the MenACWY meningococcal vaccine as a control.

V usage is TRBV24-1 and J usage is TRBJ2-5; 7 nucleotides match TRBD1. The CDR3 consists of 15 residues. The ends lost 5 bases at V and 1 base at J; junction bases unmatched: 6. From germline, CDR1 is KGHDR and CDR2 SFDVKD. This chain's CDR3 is CATSALTGIQETQYF. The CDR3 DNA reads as TGTGCCACCAGTGCACTGACAGGGATCCAAGAGACCCAGTACTTC.

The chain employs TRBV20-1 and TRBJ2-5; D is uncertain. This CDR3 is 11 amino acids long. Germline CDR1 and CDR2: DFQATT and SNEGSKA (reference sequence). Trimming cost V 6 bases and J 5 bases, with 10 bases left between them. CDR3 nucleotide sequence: TGCAGTGCCCGCCTGGGGGAGACCCAGTACTTC. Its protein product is CSARLGETQYF.

The chain's CDR3 is CASRGTSGSGQYF. The CDR3, as DNA: TGTGCCAGCAGGGGGACTAGCGGGAGCGGGCAGTACTTC. This chain joins TRBV25-1 and TRBJ2-7; 14 bases fit TRBD2. This CDR3 is 13 amino acids long. The germline V gene has CDR1 MGHDK and CDR2 SYGVNS. V shed 6 bases and J 9 bases; nucleotides not matched to a gene: 4.

The CDR3 bases are TGTGCCAGCAGTGAAGTGGGTAATCAGCCCCAGCATTTT. It codes for CASSEVGNQPQHF. The chain recombines TRBV6-1 with TRBJ1-5, with no clear D. The V gene's germline CDR1 is MNHNS and CDR2 SASEGT. This CDR3 is 13 amino acids long. V lost 1 base, J lost 4 bases, and 5 bases lay in between.

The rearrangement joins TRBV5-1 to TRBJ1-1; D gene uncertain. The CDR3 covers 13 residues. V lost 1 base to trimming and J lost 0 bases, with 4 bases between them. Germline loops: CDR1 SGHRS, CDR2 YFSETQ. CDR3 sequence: CASSLTVNTEAFF. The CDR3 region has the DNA TGCGCCAGCAGCTTGACGGTGAACACTGAAGCTTTCTTT.

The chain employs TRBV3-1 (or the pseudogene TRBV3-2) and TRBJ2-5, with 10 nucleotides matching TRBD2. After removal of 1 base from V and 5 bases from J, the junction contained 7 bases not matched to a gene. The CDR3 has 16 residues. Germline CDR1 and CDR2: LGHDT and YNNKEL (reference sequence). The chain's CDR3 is CASSQASSGRGETQYF. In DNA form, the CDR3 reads TGTGCCAGCAGCCAAGCTTCTAGCGGGAGAGGGGAGACCCAGTACTTC.

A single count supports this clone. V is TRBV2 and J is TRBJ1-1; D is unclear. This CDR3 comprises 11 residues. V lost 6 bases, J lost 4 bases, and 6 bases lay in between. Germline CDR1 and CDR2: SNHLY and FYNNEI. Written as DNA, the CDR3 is TGTGCCAGCAGACTGGGCACTGAAGCTTTCTTT. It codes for CASRLGTEAFF.

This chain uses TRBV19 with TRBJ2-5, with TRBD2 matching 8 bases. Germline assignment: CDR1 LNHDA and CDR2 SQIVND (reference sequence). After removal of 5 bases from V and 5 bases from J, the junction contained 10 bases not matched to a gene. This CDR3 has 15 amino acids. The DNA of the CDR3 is TGTGCCAGTAGTCTCTTCCGGGAGGGCCAGGAGACCCAGTACTTC. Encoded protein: CASSLFREGQETQYF.

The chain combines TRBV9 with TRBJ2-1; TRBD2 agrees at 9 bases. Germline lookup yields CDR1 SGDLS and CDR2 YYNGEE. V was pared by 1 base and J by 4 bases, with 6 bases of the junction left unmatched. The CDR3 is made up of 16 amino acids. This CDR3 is CASSVWSSGIYNEQFF. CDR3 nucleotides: TGTGCCAGCAGCGTATGGTCTAGCGGGATATACAATGAGCAGTTCTTC.

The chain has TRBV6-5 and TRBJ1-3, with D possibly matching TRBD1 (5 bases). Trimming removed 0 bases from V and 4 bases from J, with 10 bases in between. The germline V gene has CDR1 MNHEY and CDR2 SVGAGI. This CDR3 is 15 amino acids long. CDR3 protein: CASSYSKGSGNTIYF. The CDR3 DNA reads TGTGCCAGCAGTTACTCGAAGGGGTCGGGAAACACCATATATTTT.

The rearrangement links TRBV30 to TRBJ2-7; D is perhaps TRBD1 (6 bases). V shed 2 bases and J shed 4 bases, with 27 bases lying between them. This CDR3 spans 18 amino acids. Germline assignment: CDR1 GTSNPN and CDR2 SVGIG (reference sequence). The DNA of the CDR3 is TGTGCCTGGAGTCCATATAGCGAGAGAACAGGGTGGACTTACGAGCAGTACTTC. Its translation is CAWSPYSERTGWTYEQYF.

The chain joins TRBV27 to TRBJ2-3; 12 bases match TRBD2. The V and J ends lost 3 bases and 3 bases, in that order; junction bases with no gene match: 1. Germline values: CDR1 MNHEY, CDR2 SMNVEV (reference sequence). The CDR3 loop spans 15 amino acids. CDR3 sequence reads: CASSLTSGRTDTQYF. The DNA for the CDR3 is TGTGCCAGCAGTTTGACTAGCGGGAGAACAGATACGCAGTATTTT.

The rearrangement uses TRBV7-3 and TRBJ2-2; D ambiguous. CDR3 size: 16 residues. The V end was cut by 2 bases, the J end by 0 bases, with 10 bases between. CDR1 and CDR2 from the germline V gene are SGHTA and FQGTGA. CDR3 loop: CASSLYVSANTGELFF. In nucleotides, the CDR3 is TGTGCCAGCAGCTTATACGTCAGTGCGAACACCGGGGAGCTGTTTTTT.

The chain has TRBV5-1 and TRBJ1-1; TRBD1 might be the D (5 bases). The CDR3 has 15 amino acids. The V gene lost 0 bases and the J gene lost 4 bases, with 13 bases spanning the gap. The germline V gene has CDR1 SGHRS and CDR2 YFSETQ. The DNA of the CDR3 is TGCGCCAGCAGCTTGGAAGGTCAGGGCGGCACTGAAGCTTTCTTT. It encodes CASSLEGQGGTEAFF.